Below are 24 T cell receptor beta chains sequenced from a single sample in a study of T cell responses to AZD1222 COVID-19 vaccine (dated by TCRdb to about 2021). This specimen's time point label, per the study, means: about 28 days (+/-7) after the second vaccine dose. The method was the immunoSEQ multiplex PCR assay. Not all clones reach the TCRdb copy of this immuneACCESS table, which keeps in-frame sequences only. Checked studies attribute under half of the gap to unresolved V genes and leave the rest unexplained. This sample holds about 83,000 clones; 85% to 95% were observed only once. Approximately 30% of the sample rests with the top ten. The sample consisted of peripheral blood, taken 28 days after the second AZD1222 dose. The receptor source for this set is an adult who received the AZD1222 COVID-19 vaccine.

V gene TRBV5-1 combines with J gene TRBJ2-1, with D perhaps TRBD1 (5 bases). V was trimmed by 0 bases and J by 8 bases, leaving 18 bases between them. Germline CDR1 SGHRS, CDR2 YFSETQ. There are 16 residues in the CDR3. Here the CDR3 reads CASSLETGGRGDEQFF. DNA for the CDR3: TGCGCCAGCAGCTTGGAAACAGGTGGACGCGGTGATGAGCAGTTCTTC.

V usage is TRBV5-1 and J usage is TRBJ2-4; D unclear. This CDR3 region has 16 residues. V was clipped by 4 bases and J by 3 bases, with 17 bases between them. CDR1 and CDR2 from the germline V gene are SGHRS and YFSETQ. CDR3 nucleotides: TGCGCCAGCAGCCGACCGACTCCGGGTGACAAAAACATTCAGTACTTC. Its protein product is CASSRPTPGDKNIQYF.

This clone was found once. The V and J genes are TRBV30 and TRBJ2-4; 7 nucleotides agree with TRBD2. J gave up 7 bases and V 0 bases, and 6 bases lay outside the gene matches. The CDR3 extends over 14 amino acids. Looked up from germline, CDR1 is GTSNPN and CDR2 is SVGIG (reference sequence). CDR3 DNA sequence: TGTGCCTGGAGTGTTGGTAGCGGGTCGAACATTCAGTACTTC. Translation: CAWSVGSGSNIQYF.

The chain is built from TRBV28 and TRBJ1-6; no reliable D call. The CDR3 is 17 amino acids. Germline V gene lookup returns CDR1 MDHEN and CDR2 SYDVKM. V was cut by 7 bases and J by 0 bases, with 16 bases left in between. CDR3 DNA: TGTGCCAGCACCTCCGCCCGACGGGACTCCTATAATTCACCCCTCCACTTT. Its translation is CASTSARRDSYNSPLHF.

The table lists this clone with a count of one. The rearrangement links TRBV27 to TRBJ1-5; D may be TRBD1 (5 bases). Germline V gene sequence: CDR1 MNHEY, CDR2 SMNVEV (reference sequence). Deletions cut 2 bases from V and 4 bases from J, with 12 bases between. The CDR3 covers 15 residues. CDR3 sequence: CASSLTPGLNQPQHF. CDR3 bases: TGTGCCAGCAGTTTAACCCCAGGGTTAAATCAGCCCCAGCATTTT.

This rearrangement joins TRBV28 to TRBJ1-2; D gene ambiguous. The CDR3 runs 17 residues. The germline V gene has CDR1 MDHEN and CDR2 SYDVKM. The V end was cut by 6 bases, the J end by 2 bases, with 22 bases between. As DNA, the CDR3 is TGTGCCAGCAGCTCCTATCGGAGACCAGGCTCAAACTATGGCTACACCTTC. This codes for CASSSYRRPGSNYGYTF.

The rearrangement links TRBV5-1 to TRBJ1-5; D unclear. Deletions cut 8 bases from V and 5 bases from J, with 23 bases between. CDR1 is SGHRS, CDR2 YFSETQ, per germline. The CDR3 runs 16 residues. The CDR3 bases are TGCGCCAGGATTCGAGGGTTCCAGCTTTTTGATCAGCCCCAGCATTTT. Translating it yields CARIRGFQLFDQPQHF.

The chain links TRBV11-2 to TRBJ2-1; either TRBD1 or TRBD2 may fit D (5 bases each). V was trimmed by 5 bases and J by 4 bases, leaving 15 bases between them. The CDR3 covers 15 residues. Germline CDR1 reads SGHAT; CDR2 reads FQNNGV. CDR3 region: CASSPKEGWYNEQFF. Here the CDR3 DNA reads TGTGCCAGCAGCCCCAAAGAGGGGTGGTACAATGAGCAGTTCTTC. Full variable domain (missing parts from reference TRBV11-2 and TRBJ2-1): EAGVAQSPRYKIIEKRQSVAFWCNPISGHATLYWYQQILGQGPKLLIQFQNNGVVDDSQLPKDRFSAERLKGVDSTLKIQPAKLEDSAVYLCASSPKEGWYNEQFFGPGTRLTVL.

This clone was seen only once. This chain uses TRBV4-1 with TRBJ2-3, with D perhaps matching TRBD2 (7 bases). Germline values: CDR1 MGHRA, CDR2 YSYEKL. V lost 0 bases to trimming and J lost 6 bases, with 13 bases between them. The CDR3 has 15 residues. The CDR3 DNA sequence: TGCGCCAGCAGCCAAGAAGGGGGGAGGGCCGATACGCAGTATTTT. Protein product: CASSQEGGRADTQYF.

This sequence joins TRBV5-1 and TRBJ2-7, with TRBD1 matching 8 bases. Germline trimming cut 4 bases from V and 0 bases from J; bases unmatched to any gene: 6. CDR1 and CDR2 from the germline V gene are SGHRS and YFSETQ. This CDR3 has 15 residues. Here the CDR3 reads CASSPTGGSSYEQYF. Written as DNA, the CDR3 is TGCGCCAGCAGCCCCACAGGGGGTAGCTCCTACGAGCAGTACTTC.

CDR3 nucleotide sequence: TGTGCCAGCAGTTCTATATCCTACAGGGACTCTAATGAAAAACTGTTTTTT. Translated, it gives CASSSISYRDSNEKLFF. This sequence joins TRBV28 and TRBJ1-4; D may be TRBD1 (6 bases). The CDR3 covers 17 residues. Trimming took 4 bases from V and 3 from J, leaving 18 bases between them. Germline assignment: CDR1 MDHEN and CDR2 SYDVKM.

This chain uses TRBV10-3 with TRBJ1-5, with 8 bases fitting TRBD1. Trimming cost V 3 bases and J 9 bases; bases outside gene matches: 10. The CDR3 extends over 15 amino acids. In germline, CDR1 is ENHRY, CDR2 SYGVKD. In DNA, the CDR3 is TGTGCCATCAGTGAAATGGACAGGGAGAATTGGCCCCAGCATTTT. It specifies CAISEMDRENWPQHF.

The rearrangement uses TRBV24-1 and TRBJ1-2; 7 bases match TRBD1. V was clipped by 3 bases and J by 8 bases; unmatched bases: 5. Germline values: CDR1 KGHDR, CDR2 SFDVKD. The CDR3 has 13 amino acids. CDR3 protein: CATSDRRGQGYTF. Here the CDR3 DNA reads TGTGCCACCAGTGATAGGCGGGGACAGGGCTACACCTTC.

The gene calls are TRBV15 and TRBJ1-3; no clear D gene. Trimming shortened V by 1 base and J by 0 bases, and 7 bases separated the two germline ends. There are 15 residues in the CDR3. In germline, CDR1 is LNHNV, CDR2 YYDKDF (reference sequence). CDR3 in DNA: TGTGCCACCAGCAGAGTGGCAGGCTCTGGAAACACCATATATTTT. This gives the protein CATSRVAGSGNTIYF. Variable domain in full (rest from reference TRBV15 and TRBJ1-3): DAMVIQNPRYQVTQFGKPVTLSCSQTLNHNVMYWYQQKSSQAPKLLFHYYDKDFNNEADTPDNFQSRRPNTSFCFLDIRSPGLGDTAMYLCATSRVAGSGNTIYFGEGSWLTVV.

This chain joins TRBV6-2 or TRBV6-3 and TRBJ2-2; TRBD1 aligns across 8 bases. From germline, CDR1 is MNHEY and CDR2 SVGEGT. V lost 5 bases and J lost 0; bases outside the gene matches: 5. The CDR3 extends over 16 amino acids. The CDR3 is CASSHGQGANTGELFF. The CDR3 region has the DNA TGTGCCAGCAGTCACGGACAGGGCGCGAACACCGGGGAGCTGTTTTTT.

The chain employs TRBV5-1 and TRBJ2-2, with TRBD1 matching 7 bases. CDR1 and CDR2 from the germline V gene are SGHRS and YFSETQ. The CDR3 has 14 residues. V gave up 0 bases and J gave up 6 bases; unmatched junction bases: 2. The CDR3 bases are TGCGCCAGCAGCTTGGAGGGGGCGCCCGGGGAGCTGTTTTTT. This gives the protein CASSLEGAPGELFF.

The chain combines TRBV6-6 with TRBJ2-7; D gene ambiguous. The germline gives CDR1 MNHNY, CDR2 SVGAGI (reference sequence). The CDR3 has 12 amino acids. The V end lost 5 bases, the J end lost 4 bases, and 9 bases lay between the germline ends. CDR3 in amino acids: CASSLSLYEQYF. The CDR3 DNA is TGTGCCAGCAGTCTTTCCCTGTACGAGCAGTACTTC.

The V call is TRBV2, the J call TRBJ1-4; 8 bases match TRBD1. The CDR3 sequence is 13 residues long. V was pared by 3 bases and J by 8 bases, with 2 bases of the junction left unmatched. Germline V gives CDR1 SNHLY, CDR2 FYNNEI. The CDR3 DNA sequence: TGTGCCAGCAGTGATGGACAGGGAGAAAAACTGTTTTTT. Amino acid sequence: CASSDGQGEKLFF.

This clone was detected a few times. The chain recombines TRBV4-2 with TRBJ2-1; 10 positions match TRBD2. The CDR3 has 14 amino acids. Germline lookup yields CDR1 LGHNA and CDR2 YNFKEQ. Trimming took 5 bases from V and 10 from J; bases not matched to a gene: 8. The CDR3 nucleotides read TGTGCCAGCAGCTTAGCGGGAGGATTAGGGGAGCAGTTCTTC. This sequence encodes CASSLAGGLGEQFF.

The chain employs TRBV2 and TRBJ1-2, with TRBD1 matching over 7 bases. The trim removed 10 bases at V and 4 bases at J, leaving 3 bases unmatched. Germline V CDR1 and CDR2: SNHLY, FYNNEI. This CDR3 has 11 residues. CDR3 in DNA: TGTGCCACACGACAGGGCTATGGCTACACCTTC. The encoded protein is CATRQGYGYTF.

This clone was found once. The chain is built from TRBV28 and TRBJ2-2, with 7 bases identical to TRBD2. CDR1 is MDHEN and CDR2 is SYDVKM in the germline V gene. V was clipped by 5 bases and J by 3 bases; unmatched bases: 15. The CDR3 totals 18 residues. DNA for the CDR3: TGTGCCAGCAGTCCAACCAGACTAGCCCGTGCTGACACCGGGGAGCTGTTTTTT. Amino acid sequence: CASSPTRLARADTGELFF.

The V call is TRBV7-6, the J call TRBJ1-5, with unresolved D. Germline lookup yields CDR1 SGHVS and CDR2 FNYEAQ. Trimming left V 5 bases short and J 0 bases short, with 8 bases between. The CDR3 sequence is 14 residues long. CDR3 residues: CASSSDTSNQPQHF. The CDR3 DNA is TGTGCCAGCAGCAGTGACACTAGCAATCAGCCCCAGCATTTT.

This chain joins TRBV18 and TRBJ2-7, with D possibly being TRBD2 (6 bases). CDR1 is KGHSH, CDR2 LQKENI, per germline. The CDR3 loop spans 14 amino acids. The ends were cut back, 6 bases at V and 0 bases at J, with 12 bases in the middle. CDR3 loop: CASSRDVLSYEQYF. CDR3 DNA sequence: TGTGCCAGCTCGCGGGACGTACTCTCCTACGAGCAGTACTTC.

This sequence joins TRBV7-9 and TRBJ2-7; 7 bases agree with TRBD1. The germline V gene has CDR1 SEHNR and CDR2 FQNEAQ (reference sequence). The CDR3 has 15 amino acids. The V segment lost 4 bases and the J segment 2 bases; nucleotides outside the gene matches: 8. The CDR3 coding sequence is TGTGCCAGCAGCTCCGAGGGGGACAGACCCTACGAGCAGTACTTC. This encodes CASSSEGDRPYEQYF.